A single sample gave rise to the 30 T cell receptor beta chains below, sequenced in a study of CD8 T cells in Susac syndrome (dated by TCRdb to about 2019). The library was generated by the immunoSEQ multiplex PCR assay. RNA was extracted using the RNeasy kit, and 0.5 to 1 microgram was reverse transcribed with random hexamers. The raw public data were reprocessed by TCRdb itself: fastp quality trimming at Q25, MiXCR clonotype calling, in-frame beta chains only. CDR3 protein sequences are deduplicated, and each keeps its most common genes and DNA. The sample has a few hundred thousand distinct CDR3 sequences on record, 80% to 95% of them singletons. Around 0.13% of the sample lies in the top ten. The sample was CD8+ T cells from PBMCs. These TCRs come from a human donor with multiple sclerosis.

This chain uses TRBV13 with TRBJ1-5; TRBD1 is a possible D gene (5 bases). CDR1 is PRHDT, CDR2 FYEKMQ, per germline (reference sequence). The CDR3 contains 13 residues. V was clipped by 3 bases and J by 8 bases, with 11 bases between them. DNA of the CDR3: TGTGCCAGCAGCTTTGGGGGATTTGAGCCCCAGCATTTT. This gives the protein CASSFGGFEPQHF.

CDR3 DNA sequence: TGCAGCGTTGAAAGGAATTCGGCTAGCCAGTTCTTC. Amino acids: CSVERNSASQFF. The rearrangement joins TRBV29-1 to TRBJ2-1, with TRBD2 as a possible D gene (5 bases). Between the trimmed V and J ends, which lost 2 bases and 13 bases, there was a span of 15 bases. Germline CDR1 reads SQVTM; CDR2 reads ANQGSEA. CDR3 size: 12 residues.

The J gene is TRBJ2-7, the V gene TRBV6-6; D remains ambiguous. Germline CDR1 reads MNHNY; CDR2 reads SVGAGI (reference sequence). The CDR3 contains 15 residues. The V and J ends lost 2 bases and 6 bases respectively, with 17 bases between them. CDR3 nucleotides: TGTGCCAGCAGTTACCCAGAACTTACGGGTAGCGAGCAGTACTTC. Encoded protein: CASSYPELTGSEQYF.

The chain carries TRBV6-2 or TRBV6-3 and TRBJ2-3, with 10 bases that match TRBD1. Losses at the gene ends were 4 bases for V and 4 bases for J; bases not matched to a gene: 5. The CDR3 sequence is 15 residues long. Germline V CDR1 and CDR2: MNHEY, SVGEGT. CDR3 region: CASSSRDRGADTQYF. In DNA, the CDR3 is TGTGCCAGCAGTTCCCGGGACAGGGGCGCAGATACGCAGTATTTT.

This chain links TRBV9 with TRBJ1-2, with D tentatively TRBD1 (5 bases). Germline CDR1 is SGDLS and CDR2 is YYNGEE. The CDR3 extends over 14 amino acids. V was clipped by 0 bases and J by 5 bases, with 11 bases between them. The CDR3 loop is CASSVGGRAYGYTF. CDR3 in DNA: TGTGCCAGCAGCGTAGGGGGGAGAGCGTATGGCTACACCTTC.

The chain employs TRBV12-3 or TRBV12-4 and TRBJ2-7; a weak D match, TRBD2 (6 bases). CDR3 length equals 16 residues. Trimming shortened V by 3 bases and J by 0 bases, and 15 bases separated the two germline ends. The CDR3 loop reads CASSFVGGPSSYEQYF. In DNA, the CDR3 is TGTGCCAGCAGTTTCGTCGGGGGTCCTTCCTCCTACGAGCAGTACTTC.

This chain uses TRBV27 with TRBJ2-1, with D tentatively TRBD1 (6 bases). The CDR3 loop spans 14 amino acids. The germline V and J ends were trimmed by 4 bases and 4 bases, with 11 bases remaining between them. Germline V CDR1 and CDR2: MNHEY, SMNVEV (reference sequence). The CDR3 loop reads CASSSHDRYNEQFF. DNA for the CDR3: TGTGCCAGCAGTTCCCACGACAGGTACAATGAGCAGTTCTTC.

V usage is TRBV5-8 and J usage is TRBJ2-7; D is ambiguous. V was clipped by 1 base and J by 5 bases, with 7 bases between them. This CDR3 has 12 residues. The germline V gene encodes CDR1 SGHTS and CDR2 YDEGEE. Written as DNA, the CDR3 is TGTGCCAGCAGCTTGTGGAGCGACGAGCAGTACTTC. It specifies CASSLWSDEQYF.

The rearrangement links TRBV6-5 to TRBJ2-1; possible D gene TRBD1, 6 bases. Germline V gene sequence: CDR1 MNHEY, CDR2 SVGAGI. The CDR3 contains 14 residues. The V end lost 2 bases, the J end lost 3 bases, and 8 bases lay between the germline ends. The CDR3, as DNA: TGTGCCAGCAGTTACAGAGGGGGCTACAATGAGCAGTTCTTC. Its protein product is CASSYRGGYNEQFF.

The table lists this clonotype with a count of one. This sequence joins TRBV3-1 and TRBJ2-7; no clear D. V was clipped by 3 bases and J by 7 bases, with 13 bases between them. This CDR3 comprises 13 residues. Germline CDR1 is LGHDT and CDR2 is YNNKEL (reference sequence). The CDR3, as DNA: TGTGCCAGCAGCCATCCGCCCTCGCGGGAGCAGTACTTC. Its protein is CASSHPPSREQYF.

The chain is built from TRBV27 and TRBJ2-7; 8 bases fit TRBD2. CDR3 length: 14 amino acids. CDR1 MNHEY and CDR2 SMNVEV come from the germline V gene (reference sequence). The ends lost 4 bases at V and 6 bases at J; junction bases unmatched: 8. The CDR3 nucleotides read TGTGCCAGCAGTTCCCCCTCCGGGGGGGGCGAGCAGTACTTC. This encodes CASSSPSGGGEQYF.

The rearrangement joins TRBV24-1 to TRBJ2-3; tentative D call: TRBD2 (7 bases). Trimming left V 5 bases short and J 1 base short, with 18 bases between. The CDR3 totals 17 residues. Germline V gives CDR1 KGHDR, CDR2 SFDVKD. The CDR3 loop is CATSAADSGGGTDTQYF. The DNA for the CDR3 is TGTGCCACCAGTGCCGCGGACAGTGGGGGGGGCACAGATACGCAGTATTTT.

The CDR3, as DNA: TGTGCCTGGAGTTCCCCATGGACCCGGGACAATGAGCAGTTCTTC. This gives the protein CAWSSPWTRDNEQFF. V usage is TRBV30 and J usage is TRBJ2-1; unclear D gene. This CDR3 region has 15 residues. The germline gives CDR1 GTSNPN, CDR2 SVGIG (reference sequence). V lost 2 bases and J lost 5, with 16 bases in between.

The sample holds one count of this clonotype. This chain links TRBV4-1 with TRBJ2-7; the match to TRBD2 covers 9 bases. V was pared by 8 bases and J by 4 bases, with 9 bases of the junction left unmatched. This CDR3 is 14 amino acids long. Per germline, CDR1 MGHRA and CDR2 YSYEKL. This chain's CDR3 is CASGSTSGGYEQYF. The CDR3 bases are TGCGCCAGCGGGTCGACTAGCGGTGGTTACGAGCAGTACTTC.

The rearrangement links TRBV19 to TRBJ1-5; possible D gene TRBD1, 6 bases. The germline V gene has CDR1 LNHDA and CDR2 SQIVND (reference sequence). Trimming took 1 base from V and 4 from J, leaving 14 bases between them. This CDR3 has 16 amino acids. The DNA of the CDR3 is TGTGCCAGTAGTATAGTCGACAGGATATTAAATCAGCCCCAGCATTTT. Translated: CASSIVDRILNQPQHF.

The chain uses TRBV7-9 and TRBJ2-1, with D perhaps matching TRBD2 (6 bases). V was trimmed by 3 bases and J by 9 bases, leaving 15 bases between them. The CDR3 sequence is 14 residues long. Germline V lookup: CDR1 SEHNR, CDR2 FQNEAQ (reference sequence). The CDR3 spells CASSFGGGGVEQFF. CDR3 sequence (DNA): TGTGCCAGCAGCTTTGGGGGAGGCGGAGTTGAGCAGTTCTTC.

V and J are TRBV19 and TRBJ1-1; TRBD1 agrees at 7 bases. The CDR3 has 14 residues. Germline CDR1 is LNHDA and CDR2 is SQIVND (reference sequence). V lost 8 bases and J lost 8; bases outside the gene matches: 14. The DNA for the CDR3 is TGTGCCAGTCAACTAGACAGGGATCCCCCCGAAGCTTTCTTT. Residues: CASQLDRDPPEAFF. The full variable domain, with the rest looked up from reference TRBV19 and TRBJ1-1, is DGGITQSPKYLFRKEGQNVTLSCEQNLNHDAMYWYRQDPGQGLRLIYYSQIVNDFQKGDIAEGYSVSREKKESFPLTVTSAQKNPTAFYLCASQLDRDPPEAFFGQGTRLTVV.

This rearrangement joins TRBV5-6 to TRBJ2-7; D is unclear. V was clipped by 4 bases and J by 5 bases, with 13 bases between them. The germline gives CDR1 SGHDT, CDR2 YYEEEE. This CDR3 region has 13 residues. This CDR3 is CASSRIDSNEQYF. The CDR3 bases are TGTGCCAGCAGCCGGATTGATAGCAACGAGCAGTACTTC.

The chain uses TRBV27 and TRBJ2-7; weak D call: TRBD2 (5 bases). From germline, CDR1 is MNHEY and CDR2 SMNVEV (reference sequence). This CDR3 region has 15 residues. V was clipped by 5 bases and J by 4 bases, with 18 bases between them. CDR3 in DNA: TGTGCCAGCAGTACCCTTACCGGGATCGAATACGAGCAGTACTTC. Translation gives CASSTLTGIEYEQYF.

J is TRBJ2-3 and V is TRBV9; no reliable D call. Deletions cut 0 bases from V and 3 bases from J, with 11 bases between. This CDR3 comprises 15 residues. Per germline, CDR1 SGDLS and CDR2 YYNGEE. DNA for the CDR3: TGTGCCAGCAGCGTAGAAGAGGCCGAGACAGATACGCAGTATTTT. This encodes CASSVEEAETDTQYF.

V is TRBV11-2 and J is TRBJ2-5, with 13 bases aligning to TRBD2. CDR1 is SGHAT and CDR2 is FQNNGV in the germline V gene. This CDR3 spans 15 amino acids. V dropped 4 bases and J dropped 5; count of bases not matched to a gene: 4. In DNA, the CDR3 is TGTGCCAGCAGCTCCACTAGCGGGAGGGGGGAGACCCAGTACTTC. This codes for CASSSTSGRGETQYF. Complete variable domain (other parts from reference TRBV11-2 and TRBJ2-5): EAGVAQSPRYKIIEKRQSVAFWCNPISGHATLYWYQQILGQGPKLLIQFQNNGVVDDSQLPKDRFSAERLKGVDSTLKIQPAKLEDSAVYLCASSSTSGRGETQYFGPGTRLLVL.

This clonotype has only one observation. The V call is TRBV19, the J call TRBJ2-7; 10 nucleotides match TRBD2. CDR3 length: 15 amino acids. V trimming: 5 bases; J trimming: 3 bases; junction bases outside the gene matches: 7. CDR1 is LNHDA and CDR2 is SQIVND in the germline V gene (reference sequence). The CDR3 reads CASSPQREGHYEQYF. Here the CDR3 DNA reads TGTGCCAGTAGTCCCCAGCGGGAGGGTCACTACGAGCAGTACTTC.

The chain uses TRBV23-1 and TRBJ1-2; TRBD1 aligns across 7 bases. TRBV23-1 is given ORF status, its function remaining uncertain. Trimming removed 4 bases from V and 3 bases from J; junction bases left unmatched: 11. The CDR3 is made up of 16 amino acids. The CDR3 protein is CASSPPTGPPYYGYTF. The CDR3 DNA reads TGCGCCAGCAGTCCGCCGACAGGGCCCCCCTACTATGGCTACACCTTC.

This chain connects TRBV7-9 to TRBJ2-3; TRBD2 matches at 11 bases. The junction had 5 bases not matched to a gene; V was cut back by 4 bases and J by 2 bases. This CDR3 is 16 amino acids long. CDR1 is SEHNR and CDR2 is FQNEAQ in the germline V gene (reference sequence). The CDR3 DNA follows: TGTGCCAGCAGCTCACGACTAGCGGGGTTCACAGATACGCAGTATTTT. Its translation is CASSSRLAGFTDTQYF.

This chain uses TRBV4-3 with TRBJ1-1; 8 bases map to TRBD1. The CDR3 spans 18 residues. V lost 0 bases to trimming and J lost 4 bases; unmatched junction nucleotides: 13. Per the germline V gene, CDR1 is LGHNA and CDR2 is YSLEER. CDR3 DNA: TGCGCCAGCAGCCAAGATTGGGCTCTCACAGGGGGTGGCACTGAAGCTTTCTTT. This gives the protein CASSQDWALTGGGTEAFF.

This clonotype was detected only once. The chain couples TRBV18 to TRBJ2-7, with D possibly being TRBD1 (5 bases). The CDR3 consists of 14 residues. The germline V and J ends were trimmed by 0 bases and 4 bases, with 10 bases remaining between them. Germline V CDR1 and CDR2: KGHSH, LQKENI. The CDR3 loop is CASSPPAGPYEQYF. CDR3 in DNA: TGTGCCAGCTCACCACCCGCAGGGCCATACGAGCAGTACTTC.

The chain carries TRBV20-1 and TRBJ2-3; D is uncertain. The CDR3 is 13 residues long. V lost 0 bases, J lost 0 bases, and 4 bases lay in between. Germline lookup yields CDR1 DFQATT and CDR2 SNEGSKA (reference sequence). The DNA for the CDR3 is TGCAGTGCTAGAGAGGCTAGCACAGATACGCAGTATTTT. Its translation is CSAREASTDTQYF.

The CDR3 DNA is TGTGCCACCAGCAGAGGCCCCGAGGGAGAGACCCAGTACTTC. Translating it yields CATSRGPEGETQYF. V is TRBV15 and J is TRBJ2-5, with D possibly matching TRBD2 (5 bases). V lost 1 base, J lost 4 bases, and 10 bases lay in between. This CDR3 is built from 14 residues. From germline, CDR1 is LNHNV and CDR2 YYDKDF (reference sequence).

The CDR3 reads CSVRVTEAFF. DNA of the CDR3: TGCAGCGTCAGGGTCACTGAAGCTTTCTTT. V gene TRBV29-1 combines with J gene TRBJ1-1; a weak D match, TRBD1 (5 bases). Germline V CDR1 and CDR2: SQVTM, ANQGSEA. Trimming cost V 6 bases and J 4 bases, with 6 bases left between them. CDR3 length equals 10 residues.

The chain joins TRBV5-6 to TRBJ1-1; 7 bases fit TRBD1. V gave up 4 bases and J gave up 10 bases; unmatched junction bases: 4. The germline gives CDR1 SGHDT, CDR2 YYEEEE. The length of the CDR3 is 11 residues. The CDR3 DNA is TGTGCCAGCAGCGGAAACAGGGGAGCTTTCTTT. It encodes CASSGNRGAFF.